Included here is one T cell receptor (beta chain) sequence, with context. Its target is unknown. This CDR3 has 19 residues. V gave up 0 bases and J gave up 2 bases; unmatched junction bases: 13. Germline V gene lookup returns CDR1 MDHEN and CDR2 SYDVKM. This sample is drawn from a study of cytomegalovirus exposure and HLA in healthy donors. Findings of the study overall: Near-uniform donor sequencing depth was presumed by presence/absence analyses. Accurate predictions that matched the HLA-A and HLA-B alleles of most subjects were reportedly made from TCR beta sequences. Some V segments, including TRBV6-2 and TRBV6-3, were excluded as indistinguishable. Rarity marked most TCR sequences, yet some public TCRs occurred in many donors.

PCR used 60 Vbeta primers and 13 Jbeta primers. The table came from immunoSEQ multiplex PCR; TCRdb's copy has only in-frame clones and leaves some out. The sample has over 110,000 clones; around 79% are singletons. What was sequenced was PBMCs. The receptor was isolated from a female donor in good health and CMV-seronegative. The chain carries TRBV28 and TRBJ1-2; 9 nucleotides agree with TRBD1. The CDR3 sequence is CASSLWGGQGAISNYGYTF. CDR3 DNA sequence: TGTGCCAGCAGTTTATGGGGGGGACAGGGAGCCATTTCAAACTATGGCTACACCTTC.